This TCR beta chain derives from a study of T cells after yellow fever vaccination. Study-level points and caveats: In post-booster samples, most primary-vaccination clones reappeared (approximately 95% CD4, nearly 90% CD8).

TCRdb called the 5' RACE reads again in MiXCR, with one record for every CDR3 protein. Of fewer than 450,000 distinct CDR3 sequences in the sample, 11% were seen once. From germline, CDR1 is SGHRS and CDR2 YFSETQ. CDR3 length equals 14 residues. V lost 2 bases and J 4 bases, leaving 12 bases between the germline ends. In regard to this clonotype: Its target is not known.

The V call is TRBV5-1, the J call TRBJ1-1, with D possibly matching TRBD1 (5 bases). This specimen was PBMCs, taken on the day of the first yellow fever vaccination. This TCR derives from a man younger than 35 who received the YFV17D yellow fever vaccine. This CDR3 reads CASSLTGGPTEAFF. The CDR3 DNA is TGCGCCAGCAGCTTAACCGGGGGACCCACTGAAGCTTTCTTT.